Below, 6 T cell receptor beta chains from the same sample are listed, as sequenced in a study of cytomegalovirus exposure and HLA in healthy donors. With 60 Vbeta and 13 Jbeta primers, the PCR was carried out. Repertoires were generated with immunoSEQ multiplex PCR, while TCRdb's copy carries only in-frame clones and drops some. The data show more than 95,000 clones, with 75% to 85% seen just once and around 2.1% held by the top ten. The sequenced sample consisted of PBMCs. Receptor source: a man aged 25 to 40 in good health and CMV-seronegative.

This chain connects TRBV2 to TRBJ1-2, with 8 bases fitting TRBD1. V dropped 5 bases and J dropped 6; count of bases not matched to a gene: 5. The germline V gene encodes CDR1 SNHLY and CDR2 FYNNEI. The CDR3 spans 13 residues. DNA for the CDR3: TGTGCCAGCAGTCGGACAGGGAGGGATGGCTACACCTTC. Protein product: CASSRTGRDGYTF.

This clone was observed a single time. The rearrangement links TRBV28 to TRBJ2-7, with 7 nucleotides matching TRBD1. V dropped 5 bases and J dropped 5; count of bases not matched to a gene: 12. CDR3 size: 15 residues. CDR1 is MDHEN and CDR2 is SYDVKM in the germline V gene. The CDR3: CASSPPGNRGHEQYF. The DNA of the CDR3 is TGTGCCAGCAGTCCCCCGGGAAACAGGGGTCACGAGCAGTACTTC. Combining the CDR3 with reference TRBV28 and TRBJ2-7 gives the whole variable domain DVKVTQSSRYLVKRTGEKVFLECVQDMDHENMFWYRQDPGLGLRLIYFSYDVKMKEKGDIPEGYSVSREKKERFSLILESASTNQTSMYLCASSPPGNRGHEQYFGPGTRLTVT.

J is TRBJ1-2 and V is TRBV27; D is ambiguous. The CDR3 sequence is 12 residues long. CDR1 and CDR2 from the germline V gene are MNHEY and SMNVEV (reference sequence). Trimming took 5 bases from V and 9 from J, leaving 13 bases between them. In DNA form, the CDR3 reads TGTGCCAGCAGTCTTGACTTATCGCGCTACACCTTC. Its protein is CASSLDLSRYTF.

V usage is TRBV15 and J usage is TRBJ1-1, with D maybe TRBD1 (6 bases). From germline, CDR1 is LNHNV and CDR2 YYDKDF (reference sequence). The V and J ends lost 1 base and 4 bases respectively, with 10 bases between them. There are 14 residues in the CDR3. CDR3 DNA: TGTGCCACCAGCAGAGGTACAGGGACCACTGAAGCTTTCTTT. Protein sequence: CATSRGTGTTEAFF.

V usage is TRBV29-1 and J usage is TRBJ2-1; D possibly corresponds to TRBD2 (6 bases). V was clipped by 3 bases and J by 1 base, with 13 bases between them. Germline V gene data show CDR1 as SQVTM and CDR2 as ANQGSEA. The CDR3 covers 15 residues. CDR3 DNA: TGCAGCGTTGATATGCCAGGGAGGTCCTACAATGAGCAGTTCTTC. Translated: CSVDMPGRSYNEQFF.

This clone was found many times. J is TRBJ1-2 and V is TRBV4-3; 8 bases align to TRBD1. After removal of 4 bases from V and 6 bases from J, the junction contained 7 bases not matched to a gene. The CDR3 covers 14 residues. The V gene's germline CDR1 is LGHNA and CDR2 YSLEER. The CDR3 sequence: CASSPTRTGNGYTF. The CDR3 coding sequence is TGCGCCAGCAGCCCCACCCGGACAGGGAATGGCTACACCTTC.